The sequence of this TCR beta chain was determined in a study of OX40 agonist ivuxolimab in advanced cancers. The assay was immunoSEQ multiplex PCR, and TCRdb's table has in-frame clones only and misses some. Seen here are about 93,000 clones, about 91% observed once, and the top ten hold 2.6%. The CDR3 has 13 amino acids. Germline CDR1 reads SNHLY; CDR2 reads FYNNEI. V was shortened by 8 bases and J by 5 bases, with 15 bases between the two germline ends. This chain connects TRBV2 to TRBJ2-5; D is unclear. The TCR comes from an adult with an advanced solid tumor such as melanoma, head and neck, liver or kidney cancer. The source was CD4+ or CD8+ T cells sorted from blood, collected in a trial of the OX40 agonist ivuxolimab. This CDR3 reads CASLIFAGETQYF. Here the CDR3 DNA reads TGTGCCAGCCTAATTTTCGCCGGGGAGACCCAGTACTTC.